This T cell receptor (beta chain) was recorded in a study of siplizumab effects on memory and regulatory T cells. Method: immunoSEQ multiplex PCR; TCRdb's copy keeps in-frame clones and lacks some. The sample records tens of thousands of clones, over 70% being singletons. Turning to this clone: Its antigen is not known.

Overall study results and limits: Unstimulated subsets were the mapping target of only a minor fraction of alloreactive clones.

V gave up 5 bases and J gave up 9 bases; unmatched junction bases: 7. Germline loops: CDR1 MNHNY, CDR2 SVGAGI (reference sequence). CDR3 length: 14 residues. The sequenced material came from Tregs sorted from blood. This rearrangement joins TRBV6-6 to TRBJ2-1, with 10 bases identical to TRBD2. This receptor was taken from a human donor in good health. The CDR3 spells CASSPPSGSGEQFF. The CDR3 nucleotides read TGTGCCAGCAGTCCCCCTAGCGGGAGTGGTGAGCAGTTCTTC.